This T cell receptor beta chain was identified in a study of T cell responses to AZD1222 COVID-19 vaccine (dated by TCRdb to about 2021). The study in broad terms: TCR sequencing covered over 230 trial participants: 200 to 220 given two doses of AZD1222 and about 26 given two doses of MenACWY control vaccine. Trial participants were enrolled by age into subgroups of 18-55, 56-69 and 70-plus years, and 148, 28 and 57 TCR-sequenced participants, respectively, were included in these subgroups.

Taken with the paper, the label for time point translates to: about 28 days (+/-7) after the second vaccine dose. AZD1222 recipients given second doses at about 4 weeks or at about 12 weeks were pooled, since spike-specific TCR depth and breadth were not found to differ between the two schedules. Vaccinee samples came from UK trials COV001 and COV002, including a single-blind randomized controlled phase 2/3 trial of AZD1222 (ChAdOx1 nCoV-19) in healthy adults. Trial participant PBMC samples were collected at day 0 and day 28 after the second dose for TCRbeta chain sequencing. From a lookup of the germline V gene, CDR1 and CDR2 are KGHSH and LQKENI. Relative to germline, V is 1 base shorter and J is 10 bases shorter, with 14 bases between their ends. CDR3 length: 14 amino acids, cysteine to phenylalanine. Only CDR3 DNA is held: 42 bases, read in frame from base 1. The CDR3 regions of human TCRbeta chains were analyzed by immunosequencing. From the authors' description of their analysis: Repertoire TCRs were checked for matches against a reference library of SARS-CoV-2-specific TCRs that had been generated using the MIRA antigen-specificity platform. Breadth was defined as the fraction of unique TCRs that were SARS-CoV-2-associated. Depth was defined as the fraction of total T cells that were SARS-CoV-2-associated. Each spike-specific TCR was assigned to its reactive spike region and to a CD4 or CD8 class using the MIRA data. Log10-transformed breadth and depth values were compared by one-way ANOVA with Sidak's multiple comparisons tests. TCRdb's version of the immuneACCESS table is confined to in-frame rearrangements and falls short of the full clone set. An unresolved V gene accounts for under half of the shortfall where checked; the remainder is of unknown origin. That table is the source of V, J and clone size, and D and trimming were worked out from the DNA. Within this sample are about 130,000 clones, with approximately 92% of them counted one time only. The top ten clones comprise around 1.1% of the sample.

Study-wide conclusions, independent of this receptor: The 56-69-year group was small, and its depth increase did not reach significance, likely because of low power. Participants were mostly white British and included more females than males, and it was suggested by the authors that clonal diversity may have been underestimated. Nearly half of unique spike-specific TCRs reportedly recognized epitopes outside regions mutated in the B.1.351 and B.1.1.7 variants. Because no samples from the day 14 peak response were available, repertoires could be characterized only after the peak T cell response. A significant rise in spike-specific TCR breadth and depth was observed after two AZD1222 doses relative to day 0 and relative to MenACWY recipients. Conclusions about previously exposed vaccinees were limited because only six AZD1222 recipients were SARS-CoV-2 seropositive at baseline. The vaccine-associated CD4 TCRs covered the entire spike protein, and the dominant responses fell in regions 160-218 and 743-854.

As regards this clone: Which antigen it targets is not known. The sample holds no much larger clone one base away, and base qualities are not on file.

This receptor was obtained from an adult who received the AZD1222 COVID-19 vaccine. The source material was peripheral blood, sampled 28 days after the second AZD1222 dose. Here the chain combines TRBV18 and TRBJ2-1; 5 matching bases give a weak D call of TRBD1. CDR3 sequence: CASSPLQSDTEQFF. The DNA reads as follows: TGTGCCAGCTCACCACTTCAATCGGACACCGAGCAGTTCTTC.